The entry that follows covers one TCR beta chain sequence. Its binding antigen is unknown. Relative to the germline gene, one junction end is altered; a read error may explain this. The sample belongs to a study of metastatic and nonmetastatic thyroid tumors (dated by TCRdb to the early 2020s). About the investigation overall: For patients with malignant and with benign thyroid disease, the researchers compared repertoires between peripheral blood samples and tumor or nodule tissue samples.

The library came from PCR. Sequenced using an Illumina HiSeq 4000. High-throughput sequencing was used to profile the TCR beta-chain CDR3 region of every patient. In the source study's methods: A classifier to discriminate distant-metastatic papillary thyroid cancer patients was built from CDR3 differences across clinicopathological groups. The Shannon index was used to measure repertoire diversity, and the Morisita-Horn index was used to measure how similar tumor and blood repertoires were. Using fastp at Q25 and MiXCR, TCRdb reprocessed the public reads and kept productive beta chains. TCRdb, not the original authors, processed these V and J calls. The table for this sample lists about 21,000 clones; 25% to 30% of them were counted only once. Under 25% of the sample lies in the top ten. Overall results and qualifications from the work: In both blood and tumor samples, TCR beta diversity was reported to be significantly higher in malignant tumors than in benign nodules.

No treatment had been received by any patient before thyroid surgery. The study retrospectively analysed patient clinical samples collected from the early 2010s to the late 2010s using T-cell receptor beta sequencing. CDR1 and CDR2 are read off the germline V gene as LGHNA and YNFKEQ. The CDR3 runs 14 amino acids, cysteine and phenylalanine included. Just the 42-base CDR3 DNA is kept, in frame starting at base 1. The source of this sequence is a female donor with papillary thyroid cancer or a benign thyroid nodule (not recorded which). Some clones in this sample may be carry-over from other donors' samples. The rearrangement joined TRBV4-2 to TRBJ2-1; 8 central nucleotides agree with TRBD2. Source material: blood. For the CDR3, the sequence is CVSSQESLAGSPLF. The nucleotide sequence is TGTGTCAGCAGCCAAGAGTCGTTAGCGGGGTCACCGCTCTTC.